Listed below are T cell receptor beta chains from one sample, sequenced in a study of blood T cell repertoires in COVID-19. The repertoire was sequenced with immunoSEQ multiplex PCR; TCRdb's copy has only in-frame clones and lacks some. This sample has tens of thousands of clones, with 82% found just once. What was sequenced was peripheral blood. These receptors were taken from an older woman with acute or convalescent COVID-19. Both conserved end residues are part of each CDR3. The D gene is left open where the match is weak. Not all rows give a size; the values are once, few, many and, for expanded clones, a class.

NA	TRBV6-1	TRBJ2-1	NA	CASSDRYNEQFF	TGTGCCAGCAGTGACCGCTACAATGAGCAGTTCTTC
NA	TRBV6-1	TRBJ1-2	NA	CASSEEQNYGYTF	TGTGCCAGCAGTGAAGAACAGAACTATGGCTACACCTTC
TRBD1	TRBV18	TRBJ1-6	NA	CASSPRTGAGNSPLHF	TGTGCCAGCTCACCACGGACAGGGGCGGGCAATTCACCCCTCCACTTT
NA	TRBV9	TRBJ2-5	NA	CASSVFGGGQETQYF	TGTGCCAGCAGCGTATTCGGGGGAGGACAAGAGACCCAGTACTTC
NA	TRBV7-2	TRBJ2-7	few	CASSPPEATYEQYF	TGTGCCAGCAGCCCTCCGGAGGCGACCTACGAGCAGTACTTC
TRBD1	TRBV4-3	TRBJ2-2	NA	CASSQDRGQGNTGELFF	TGCGCCAGCAGCCAAGATCGGGGACAGGGAAACACCGGGGAGCTGTTTTTT
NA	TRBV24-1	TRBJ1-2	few	CATSDFEGGIEGGYTF	TGTGCCACCAGTGATTTCGAGGGAGGGATTGAGGGCGGCTACACCTTC
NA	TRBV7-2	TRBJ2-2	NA	CASSLFGAGELFF	TGTGCCAGCAGCTTATTCGGGGCCGGGGAGCTGTTTTTT
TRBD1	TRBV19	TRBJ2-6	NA	CASSADRTGANVLTF	TGTGCCAGTAGTGCGGACAGGACTGGGGCCAACGTCCTGACTTTC
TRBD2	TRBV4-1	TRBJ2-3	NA	CASSSPGAGVGAQYF	TGCGCCAGCAGCTCCCCGGGTGCGGGGGTTGGAGCGCAGTATTTT
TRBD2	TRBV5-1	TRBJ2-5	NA	CASSLSLAGGQETQYF	TGCGCCAGCAGCCTTTCACTAGCGGGGGGCCAAGAGACCCAGTACTTC
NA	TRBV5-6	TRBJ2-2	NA	CASSWPTGNTGELFF	TGTGCCAGCAGCTGGCCGACAGGGAACACCGGGGAGCTGTTTTTT
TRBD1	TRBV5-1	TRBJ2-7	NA	CASSTDRGGYEQYF	TGCGCCAGCAGCACCGACAGGGGAGGTTACGAGCAGTACTTC
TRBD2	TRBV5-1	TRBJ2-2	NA	CASSLAGAPPGELFF	TGCGCCAGCAGTCTAGCGGGGGCCCCCCCCGGGGAGCTGTTTTTT
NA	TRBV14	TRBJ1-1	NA	CASSQIVHSEAFF	TGTGCCAGCAGCCAAATTGTCCACAGTGAAGCTTTCTTT
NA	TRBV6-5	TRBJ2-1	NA	CASSYSLTRRVGEQFF	TGTGCCAGCAGTTACTCGTTAACTAGAAGGGTCGGTGAGCAGTTCTTC
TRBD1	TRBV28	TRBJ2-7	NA	CASSSTGVNSYEQYF	TGTGCCAGCAGCTCGACAGGGGTGAACTCCTACGAGCAGTACTTC
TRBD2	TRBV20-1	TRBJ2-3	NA	CSASSIRGTSGGPSTDTQYF	TGCAGTGCTAGTTCTATTCGAGGGACTAGCGGGGGCCCTAGCACAGATACGCAGTATTTT
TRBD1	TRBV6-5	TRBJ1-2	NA	CASSYQGQVHGYTF	TGTGCCAGCAGTTACCAGGGACAGGTCCATGGCTACACCTTC
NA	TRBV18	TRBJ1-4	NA	CASSAGASNEKLFF	TGTGCCAGCTCGGCAGGGGCATCTAATGAAAAACTGTTTTTT
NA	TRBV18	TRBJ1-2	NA	CASSPAGRVNYGYTF	TGTGCCAGCTCACCAGCCGGCAGGGTCAACTATGGCTACACCTTC
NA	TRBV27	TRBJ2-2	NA	CASDPRGTIKGELFF	TGTGCCAGCGACCCGCGGGGCACAATAAAGGGGGAGCTGTTTTTT
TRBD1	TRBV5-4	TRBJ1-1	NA	CASSPGQGASEAFF	TGTGCCAGCAGCCCGGGACAGGGGGCTAGCGAAGCTTTCTTT
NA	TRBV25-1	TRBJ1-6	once	CASSQGPDSPLHF	TGTGCCAGCAGCCAGGGGCCGGATTCACCCCTCCACTTT
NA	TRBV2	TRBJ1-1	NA	CASVGRRNTEAFF	TGTGCCAGCGTTGGCCGAAGGAACACTGAAGCTTTCTTT
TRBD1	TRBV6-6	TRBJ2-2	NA	CASSRTGSGELFF	TGTGCCAGCAGTCGGACAGGGTCCGGGGAGCTGTTTTTT
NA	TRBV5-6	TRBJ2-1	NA	CASRDGRKGYLYNEQFF	TGTGCCAGCAGGGACGGCCGGAAGGGGTATCTGTACAATGAGCAGTTCTTC
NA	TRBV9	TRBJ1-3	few	CASSRGDTIYF	TGTGCCAGCAGCCGGGGTGACACCATATATTTT
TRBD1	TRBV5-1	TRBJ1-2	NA	CASSGGQGNNYGYTF	TGCGCCAGCAGCGGCGGACAGGGCAATAACTATGGCTACACCTTC
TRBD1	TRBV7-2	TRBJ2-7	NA	CASSRQGADEQYF	TGTGCCAGCAGCAGACAGGGGGCTGACGAGCAGTACTTC
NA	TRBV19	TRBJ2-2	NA	CASSIRQGRGPGELFF	TGTGCCAGTAGTATTAGGCAGGGGAGAGGACCCGGGGAGCTGTTTTTT
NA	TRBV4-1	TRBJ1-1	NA	CASSPGNWGTEAFF	TGCGCCAGCAGCCCGGGAAATTGGGGCACTGAAGCTTTCTTT
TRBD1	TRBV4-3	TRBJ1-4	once	CASSQEPSQGVGKLFF	TGCGCCAGCAGCCAAGAGCCCAGTCAGGGGGTAGGAAAACTGTTTTTT
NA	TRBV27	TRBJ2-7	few	CASSSKDSYEQYF	TGTGCCAGCAGTTCGAAGGACAGCTACGAGCAGTACTTC
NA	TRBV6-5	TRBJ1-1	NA	CASSYSPQGLNTEAFF	TGTGCCAGCAGTTACTCGCCACAGGGTTTGAACACTGAAGCTTTCTTT
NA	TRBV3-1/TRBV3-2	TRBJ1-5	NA	CASSQGGLGVQPQHF	TGTGCCAGCAGCCAAGGTGGGCTCGGGGTTCAGCCCCAGCATTTT
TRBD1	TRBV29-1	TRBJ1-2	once	CSVVGTDYGYTF	TGCAGCGTTGTAGGGACAGACTATGGCTACACCTTC
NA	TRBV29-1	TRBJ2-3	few	CSGGKSGTQYF	TGCAGCGGGGGGAAGTCAGGTACGCAGTATTTT
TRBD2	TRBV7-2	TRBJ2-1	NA	CASSLGLAGYNEQFF	TGTGCCAGCAGCTTGGGACTAGCGGGGTACAATGAGCAGTTCTTC
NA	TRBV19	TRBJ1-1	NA	CASSPFLKTEAFF	TGTGCCAGTAGTCCGTTCCTAAAGACTGAAGCTTTCTTT
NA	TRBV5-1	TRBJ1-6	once	CASSQGTSGSPLHF	TGCGCCAGCAGTCAGGGGACATCGGGTTCACCCCTCCACTTT
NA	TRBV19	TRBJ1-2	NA	CASSPGQYNYGYTF	TGTGCCAGTAGTCCCGGACAGTATAACTATGGCTACACCTTC
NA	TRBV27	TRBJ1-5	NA	CASSLSRGNQPQHF	TGTGCCAGCAGTTTAAGCAGGGGAAATCAGCCCCAGCATTTT
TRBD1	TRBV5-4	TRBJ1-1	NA	CASSQTGRTEAFF	TGTGCCAGCAGCCAGACAGGGCGGACTGAAGCTTTCTTT